This T cell receptor beta chain was observed in a study of sequential checkpoint blockade in melanoma. Across the whole study: First-line arms were nivolumab then ipilimumab, or the reverse, randomized 1:1. Both treatment sequences were followed by maintenance nivolumab.

Produced via immunoSEQ multiplex PCR; TCRdb's table is partial and in-frame only. The sample holds roughly 30,000 clones, 75% to 85% seen once. CDR3 length equals 14 residues. V gave up 5 bases and J gave up 2 bases; unmatched junction bases: 3. Germline V lookup: CDR1 LNHDA, CDR2 SQIVND (reference sequence). The treatment was: randomized to nivolumab then ipilimumab (arm A) or the reverse (arm B). PBMC sorting kept live CD3+CD8+ cells without CD19 or CD56. The TCR originated in a human donor with melanoma. The source material was CD8+ T cells sorted from blood (inferred from file names), sampled from a patient given nivolumab and ipilimumab in sequence. The rearrangement joins TRBV19 to TRBJ2-7; 10 positions agree with TRBD2. The CDR3 DNA reads as TGTGCCAGTAGTCTAGCGGGAGAGGCCTACGAGCAGTACTTC. Residues: CASSLAGEAYEQYF.